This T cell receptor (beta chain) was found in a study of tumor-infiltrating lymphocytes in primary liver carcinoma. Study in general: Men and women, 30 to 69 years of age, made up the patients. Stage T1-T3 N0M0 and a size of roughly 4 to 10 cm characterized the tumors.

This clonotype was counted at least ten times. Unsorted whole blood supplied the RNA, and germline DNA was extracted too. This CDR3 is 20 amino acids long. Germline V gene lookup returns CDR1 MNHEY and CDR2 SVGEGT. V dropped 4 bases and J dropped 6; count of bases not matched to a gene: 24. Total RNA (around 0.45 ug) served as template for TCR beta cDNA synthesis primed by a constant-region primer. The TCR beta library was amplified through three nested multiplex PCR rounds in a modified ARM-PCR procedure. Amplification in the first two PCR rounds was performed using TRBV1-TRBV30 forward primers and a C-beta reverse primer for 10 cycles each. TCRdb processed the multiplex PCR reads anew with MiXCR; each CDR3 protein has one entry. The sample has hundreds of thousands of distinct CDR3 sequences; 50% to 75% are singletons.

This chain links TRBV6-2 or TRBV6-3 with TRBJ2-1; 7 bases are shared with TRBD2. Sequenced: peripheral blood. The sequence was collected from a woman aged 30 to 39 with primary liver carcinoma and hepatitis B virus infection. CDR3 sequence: CASSSEIFGRASGETNEQFF. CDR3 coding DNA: TGTGCCAGCAGTTCGGAAATTTTTGGTCGGGCTAGCGGTGAGACCAATGAGCAGTTCTTC.